This T cell receptor (beta chain) was documented in a study of cytomegalovirus exposure and HLA in healthy donors. The PCR made use of 60 Vbeta and 13 Jbeta primers. TCRdb's copy holds only in-frame clones and misses some; the assay was immunoSEQ multiplex PCR. The sample holds 150,000 to 200,000 clones, around 80% seen once. The source of this sequence is a woman in her 30s in good health and CMV-seronegative. The sequenced material came from PBMCs.

The CDR3 nucleotides are TGTGCCAGCAGCCCTCAGGGGTTAGCTAACTATGGCTACACCTTC. Its protein is CASSPQGLANYGYTF. The genes are TRBV9 and TRBJ1-2; TRBD1 is a possible D gene (6 bases). The CDR3 covers 15 residues. Germline values: CDR1 SGDLS, CDR2 YYNGEE. V was cut by 4 bases and J by 0 bases, with 13 bases left in between.